The source of this TCR beta chain is a study of T cell responses to AZD1222 COVID-19 vaccine. Sequenced by immunoSEQ multiplex PCR; TCRdb stores in-frame clones only, minus some. Here the sample spans 250,000 to 300,000 clones, 90% to 95% being singletons. Whole-study results and caveats: Vaccine-related CD4 TCRs covered spike, predominating at 160-218 and 743-854. Of spike-specific TCRs, nearly half reportedly target regions left unmutated in variants. Among the donors, most were white British and more were female, and clonal diversity was possibly underestimated.

Concerning this clone: Antigen unknown.

Germline V CDR1 and CDR2: MGHDK, SYGVNS. The CDR3 is 14 residues long. J was trimmed by 6 bases and V by 8 bases; bases with no gene match: 8. The TCR comes from an adult who received the AZD1222 COVID-19 vaccine. V is TRBV25-1 and J is TRBJ1-4, with 8 bases matching TRBD1. The sequenced sample was peripheral blood, obtained 28 days after the second AZD1222 dose. As DNA, the CDR3 is TGTGCCAGCGGAGCAGGGGGCTTGGATGAAAAACTGTTTTTT. Protein sequence: CASGAGGLDEKLFF.